These 26 T cell receptor beta chains were all obtained from the same sample, sequenced in a study of blood T cell repertoires in COVID-19. Produced via immunoSEQ multiplex PCR; TCRdb's table is partial and in-frame only. The table shows about 180,000 clones, with approximately 88% occurring only once. The source material was peripheral blood. Receptors originate from a woman aged 30 to 39 with acute or convalescent COVID-19.

This chain connects TRBV28 to TRBJ1-4; D gene unclear. The CDR3 runs 14 residues. V dropped 4 bases and J dropped 0 bases, with 6 bases sitting between them. In germline, CDR1 is MDHEN, CDR2 SYDVKM. The CDR3 bases are TGTGCCAGCAGTTCTCCAGCAACTAATGAAAAACTGTTTTTT. Protein sequence: CASSSPATNEKLFF.

The chain couples TRBV2 to TRBJ2-2; D uncertain. V lost 6 bases and J lost 2, with 13 bases in between. Looked up from germline, CDR1 is SNHLY and CDR2 is FYNNEI. This CDR3 is 15 amino acids long. CDR3 nucleotides: TGTGCCAGCAGGTTACACGGAGCAAACACCGGGGAGCTGTTTTTT. Translating gives CASRLHGANTGELFF.

The V gene is TRBV11-3, the J gene TRBJ2-1; 14 positions match TRBD2. Per germline, CDR1 SGHNT and CDR2 YENEEA. The CDR3 length is 16 residues. Unmatched junction bases numbered 4, after V lost 5 bases and J lost 4 bases. The DNA for the CDR3 is TGTGCCAGCAGCGCCGGGACTAGCGGGGGATACAATGAGCAGTTCTTC. Amino acids: CASSAGTSGGYNEQFF.

The chain uses TRBV5-4 and TRBJ1-1; D is undetermined. V was clipped by 0 bases and J by 3 bases, with 12 bases between them. This CDR3 comprises 15 residues. Germline values: CDR1 SGHNT, CDR2 YYREEE (reference sequence). In nucleotides, the CDR3 is TGTGCCAGCAGCTTGGCCCGCGGTTATGACACTGAAGCTTTCTTT. Its protein product is CASSLARGYDTEAFF.

This sequence joins TRBV27 and TRBJ2-1; TRBD2 aligns across 9 bases. Germline trimming cut 3 bases from V and 11 bases from J; bases unmatched to any gene: 11. CDR1 and CDR2 from the germline V gene are MNHEY and SMNVEV (reference sequence). The CDR3 sequence is 15 residues long. The CDR3, as DNA: TGTGCCAGCAGTTTTTTCCCCCTAGCGGGAACCCAGCAGTTCTTC. It specifies CASSFFPLAGTQQFF.

The chain joins TRBV28 to TRBJ1-3; the D is unclear. The V and J ends lost 2 bases and 0 bases respectively, with 8 bases between them. CDR3 length equals 15 residues. Germline V gene sequence: CDR1 MDHEN, CDR2 SYDVKM. The DNA for the CDR3 is TGTGCCAGCAGTTTAGACTCCAGCTCTGGAAACACCATATATTTT. Protein: CASSLDSSSGNTIYF. The full variable domain, completed using reference TRBV28 and TRBJ1-3, is DVKVTQSSRYLVKRTGEKVFLECVQDMDHENMFWYRQDPGLGLRLIYFSYDVKMKEKGDIPEGYSVSREKKERFSLILESASTNQTSMYLCASSLDSSSGNTIYFGEGSWLTVV.

The rearrangement links TRBV11-3 to TRBJ2-7; possibly TRBD1 for D (6 bases). V was pared by 6 bases and J by 1 base, with 10 bases between. Germline values: CDR1 SGHNT, CDR2 YENEEA. There are 13 residues in the CDR3. DNA for the CDR3: TGTGCCAGCAGACCGGACAGTTCCTACGAGCAGTACTTC. Amino acid sequence: CASRPDSSYEQYF.

This chain joins TRBV3-1 (or the pseudogene TRBV3-2) and TRBJ2-7; perhaps TRBD1 as D (6 bases). The V end lost 4 bases, the J end lost 6 bases, and 7 bases lay between the germline ends. Germline lookup yields CDR1 LGHDT and CDR2 YNNKEL (reference sequence). The CDR3 has 11 residues. The CDR3 loop is CASSLRGEQYF. CDR3 in DNA: TGTGCCAGCAGCCTCAGGGGCGAGCAGTACTTC.

The chain recombines TRBV27 with TRBJ2-3, with D maybe TRBD2 (5 bases). The CDR3 consists of 15 residues. The V gene's germline CDR1 is MNHEY and CDR2 SMNVEV (reference sequence). The V end was cut by 1 base, the J end by 3 bases, with 11 bases between. Here the CDR3 reads CASSLFDGGTDTQYF. Here the CDR3 DNA reads TGTGCCAGCAGTTTATTTGACGGCGGGACAGATACGCAGTATTTT.

This clone has a single count. The rearrangement uses TRBV3-1 (or the pseudogene TRBV3-2) and TRBJ2-2; the match to TRBD2 covers 8 bases. Germline V CDR1 and CDR2: LGHDT, YNNKEL (reference sequence). The CDR3 has 12 amino acids. V was clipped by 10 bases and J by 3 bases; unmatched bases: 1. The CDR3 coding sequence is TGTGCCACCGGGGGGGACACCGGGGAGCTGTTTTTT. Its protein is CATGGDTGELFF.

The chain combines TRBV9 with TRBJ2-2; D perhaps matches TRBD1 (6 bases). This CDR3 contains 13 residues. Trimming shortened V by 3 bases and J by 5 bases, and 8 bases separated the two germline ends. CDR1 and CDR2 (germline): SGDLS, YYNGEE. CDR3 bases: TGTGCCAGCAGCGATACAGGGACCGGGGAGCTGTTTTTT. Translation gives CASSDTGTGELFF.

In its sample, this clone was seen once. V usage is TRBV20-1 and J usage is TRBJ2-7, with D possibly TRBD1 on 6 matching bases. The germline gives CDR1 DFQATT, CDR2 SNEGSKA (reference sequence). V dropped 3 bases and J dropped 9 bases, with 9 bases sitting between them. CDR3 length equals 10 residues. CDR3 DNA sequence: TGCAGTGCTAGCCAGGGGTGGCAGTACTTC. This codes for CSASQGWQYF.

J is TRBJ2-7 and V is TRBV5-6; D not certain. Germline V lookup: CDR1 SGHDT, CDR2 YYEEEE. Trimming shortened V by 5 bases and J by 2 bases, and 8 bases separated the two germline ends. CDR3 length: 12 residues. CDR3: CASSQSPYEQYF. In DNA, the CDR3 is TGTGCCAGCAGTCAGTCACCCTACGAGCAGTACTTC.

This clone appeared once. The chain uses TRBV6-5 and TRBJ1-1, with unresolved D. Germline lookup yields CDR1 MNHEY and CDR2 SVGAGI. V dropped 2 bases and J dropped 0 bases, with 10 bases sitting between them. This CDR3 contains 15 residues. CDR3 loop: CASSYDMGLNTEAFF. In DNA, the CDR3 is TGTGCCAGCAGTTACGATATGGGCCTGAACACTGAAGCTTTCTTT.

The chain employs TRBV5-1 and TRBJ2-1; possibly TRBD2 for D (6 bases). The CDR3 loop spans 14 amino acids. Germline V gene data show CDR1 as SGHRS and CDR2 as YFSETQ. The V end lost 2 bases, the J end lost 7 bases, and 13 bases lay between the germline ends. The CDR3 DNA reads TGCGCCAGCAGCTTCGGCATCGCGGGGAATGAGCAGTTCTTC. Its translation: CASSFGIAGNEQFF.

The chain employs TRBV28 and TRBJ1-5; 7 bases line up with TRBD1. The V gene's germline CDR1 is MDHEN and CDR2 SYDVKM. Trimming at V came to 7 bases and at J to 8 bases, leaving 2 bases not matched to a gene. The CDR3 loop spans 11 amino acids. CDR3: CASKGGKPQHF. DNA for the CDR3: TGTGCCAGCAAAGGGGGCAAGCCCCAGCATTTT.

The V gene is TRBV11-2, the J gene TRBJ1-1; D uncertain. Trimming pared 4 bases from V and 6 bases from J, leaving 12 bases between. CDR1 is SGHAT and CDR2 is FQNNGV in the germline V gene. The CDR3 spans 13 residues. In DNA, the CDR3 is TGTGCCAGCAGCTCCTGGTCCCTAGCTGAAGCTTTCTTT. Its translation is CASSSWSLAEAFF.

This clone showed up just a few times. The chain joins TRBV6-5 to TRBJ1-4, with D possibly matching TRBD1 (5 bases). The CDR3 spans 13 residues. Germline CDR1 MNHEY, CDR2 SVGAGI. The ends were cut back, 6 bases at V and 7 bases at J, with 12 bases in the middle. The chain's CDR3 is CASRSREGEKLFF. The CDR3 DNA reads as TGTGCCAGCAGGTCCAGGGAGGGTGAAAAACTGTTTTTT.

The rearrangement uses TRBV5-1 and TRBJ2-1; D is perhaps TRBD2 (5 bases). Looked up from germline, CDR1 is SGHRS and CDR2 is YFSETQ. The CDR3 spans 14 residues. V gave up 7 bases and J gave up 2 bases, with 13 bases separating them. The CDR3 is CASRVAAAYNEQFF. CDR3 nucleotides: TGCGCCAGCCGCGTAGCAGCGGCCTACAATGAGCAGTTCTTC.

The chain couples TRBV5-4 to TRBJ1-2; unclear D gene. Germline V gene data show CDR1 as SGHNT and CDR2 as YYREEE (reference sequence). This CDR3 contains 13 residues. V lost 4 bases and J 6 bases, leaving 13 bases between the germline ends. The CDR3 loop reads CASSPAREDGYTF. The DNA for the CDR3 is TGTGCCAGCAGCCCGGCGCGGGAGGATGGCTACACCTTC.

The rearrangement joins TRBV3-1 (or the pseudogene TRBV3-2) to TRBJ2-5; 7 bases align to TRBD1. V trimming: 4 bases; J trimming: 3 bases; junction bases outside the gene matches: 2. The CDR3 runs to 13 residues. In germline, CDR1 is LGHDT, CDR2 YNNKEL (reference sequence). CDR3 protein: CASSRGQKETQYF. CDR3 bases: TGTGCCAGCAGCCGGGGACAGAAAGAGACCCAGTACTTC.

The V and J genes are TRBV27 and TRBJ2-4; maybe TRBD1 (5 bases). Germline CDR1 is MNHEY and CDR2 is SMNVEV (reference sequence). Between the trimmed V and J ends, which lost 5 bases and 0 bases, there was a span of 8 bases. The CDR3 sequence is 14 residues long. CDR3 nucleotide sequence: TGTGCCAGCAGTCCAGGGTCAGCCAAAAACATTCAGTACTTC. Encoded protein: CASSPGSAKNIQYF.

The chain links TRBV7-2 to TRBJ2-1, with D possibly TRBD2 on 6 matching bases. V was cut by 6 bases and J by 7 bases, with 16 bases left in between. CDR3 length: 14 residues. CDR1 is SGHTA, CDR2 FQGNSA, per germline. DNA for the CDR3: TGTGCCAGCAGACCCAACCTAGCGAGGAATGAGCAGTTCTTC. Encoded protein: CASRPNLARNEQFF. Full variable domain (outside the CDR3, taken from reference TRBV7-2 and TRBJ2-1): GAGVSQSPSNKVTEKGKDVELRCDPISGHTALYWYRQSLGQGLEFLIYFQGNSAPDKSGLPSDRFSAERTGGSVSTLTIQRTQQEDSAVYLCASRPNLARNEQFFGPGTRLTVL.

This sequence joins TRBV4-2 and TRBJ1-1; no clear D gene. The CDR3 has 15 residues. V lost 5 bases, J lost 4 bases, and 17 bases lay in between. Germline CDR1 and CDR2: LGHNA and YNFKEQ. CDR3 sequence (DNA): TGTGCCAGCAGCTCCCGACTACCGACCGGCACTGAAGCTTTCTTT. This codes for CASSSRLPTGTEAFF.

This chain connects TRBV7-9 to TRBJ2-1; the D is unclear. The CDR3 runs to 12 residues. Trimming took 1 base from V and 10 from J, leaving 8 bases between them. Germline V CDR1 and CDR2: SEHNR, FQNEAQ (reference sequence). The CDR3 here is CASSLVGGEQFF. DNA of the CDR3: TGTGCCAGCAGCTTAGTAGGCGGAGAGCAGTTCTTC.

V is TRBV28 and J is TRBJ2-1; 7 bases match TRBD1. Germline CDR1 and CDR2: MDHEN and SYDVKM. This CDR3 is built from 17 residues. Unmatched junction bases numbered 15, after V lost 3 bases and J lost 7 bases. The CDR3 sequence is CASSFTRTGNLLNEQFF. The CDR3 DNA reads as TGTGCCAGCAGTTTTACCCGGACAGGAAATCTCCTTAATGAGCAGTTCTTC.